This T cell receptor beta chain was retrieved from a study of PD-1 blockade in mismatch repair-deficient tumors listed by TCRdb under 2017. About the investigation overall: Between late 2013 and 2016, the trial enrolled 86 consecutive patients with 12 mismatch repair-deficient cancer types, every one of whom had been previously treated and was progressing. Deep sequencing of TCR CDR3 regions was used to track tumor-associated T cell clones in peripheral blood of patients responding to PD-1 blockade.

Library prep was done by the immunoSEQ multiplex PCR assay. Imported from immuneACCESS, the table was reduced by TCRdb to in-frame sequences with V and J called. These copies leave out some clones; in studies compared against another copy, an unresolved V gene accounts for under half, and the cause of the remainder is not known. Recorded for this sample are 100,000 or so clones; approximately 80% of them occurred a single time. The ten largest clones add up to roughly 6.3% of the sample. Per the germline V gene, MNHEY is the CDR1 and SVGAGI is the CDR2. V is reduced by 4 bases and J by 0 bases, leaving a spacing of 15 bases between them. Including cysteine and phenylalanine, the CDR3 has 16 amino acids. Only the CDR3 DNA stays, 48 bases, in frame from base 1. For every enrolled patient, mismatch repair deficiency was confirmed by either polymerase chain reaction or immunohistochemistry. TCR sequencing was carried out for three patients who responded to pembrolizumab therapy. The phase II trial prospectively tested pembrolizumab PD-1 blockade in advanced mismatch repair-deficient cancers regardless of tissue of origin. Peripheral blood T cell samples were gathered serially, both before PD-1 blockade started and at multiple time points afterward. Blood sampling times were reported as weeks after the first pembrolizumab dose.

For this clone: Which antigen it targets is not known. Base qualities are not recorded, but no much larger clone differs from it by a single base.

The paper as a whole reports these results and caveats: Rapid expansion after pembrolizumab followed by contraction, generally before radiologic responses, was shown by tumor-resident clones, which were often undetectable in blood before treatment.

Recombination linked TRBV6-5 to TRBJ1-1, with the D segment identity uncertain. The TCR comes from an adult with mismatch repair-deficient cancer. This material consisted of peripheral blood, taken about 33 weeks after starting pembrolizumab. The base sequence is TGTGCCAGCAGTTTTACGACGACCTACATGAACACTGAAGCTTTCTTT. This translates into CASSFTTTYMNTEAFF.